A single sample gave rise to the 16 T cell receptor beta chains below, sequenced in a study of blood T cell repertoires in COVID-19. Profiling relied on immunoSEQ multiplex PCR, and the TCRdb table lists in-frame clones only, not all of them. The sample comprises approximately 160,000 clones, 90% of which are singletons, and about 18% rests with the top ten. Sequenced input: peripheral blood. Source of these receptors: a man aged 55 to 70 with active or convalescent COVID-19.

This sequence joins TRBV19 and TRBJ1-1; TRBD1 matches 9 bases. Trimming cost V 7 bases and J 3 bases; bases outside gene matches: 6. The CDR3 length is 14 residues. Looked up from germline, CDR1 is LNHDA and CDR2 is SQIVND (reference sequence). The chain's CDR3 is CASKRDRADTEAFF. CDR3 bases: TGTGCCAGTAAGAGGGACAGGGCGGACACTGAAGCTTTCTTT.

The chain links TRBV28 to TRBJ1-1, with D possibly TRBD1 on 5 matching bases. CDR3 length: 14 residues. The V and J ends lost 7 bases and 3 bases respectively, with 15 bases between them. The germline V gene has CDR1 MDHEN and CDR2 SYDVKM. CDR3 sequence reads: CASNGGVLDTEAFF. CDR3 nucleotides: TGTGCCAGCAACGGGGGGGTTTTAGACACTGAAGCTTTCTTT.

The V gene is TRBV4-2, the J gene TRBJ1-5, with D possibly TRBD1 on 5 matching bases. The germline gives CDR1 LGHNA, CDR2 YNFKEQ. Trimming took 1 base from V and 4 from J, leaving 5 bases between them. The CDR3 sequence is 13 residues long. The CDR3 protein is CASSQAGNQPQHF. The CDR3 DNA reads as TGTGCCAGCAGCCAAGCAGGGAATCAGCCCCAGCATTTT.

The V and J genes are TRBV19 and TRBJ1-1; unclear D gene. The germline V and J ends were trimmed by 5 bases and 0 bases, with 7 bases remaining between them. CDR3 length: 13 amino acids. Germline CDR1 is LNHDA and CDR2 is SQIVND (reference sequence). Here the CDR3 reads CASSVQMNTEAFF. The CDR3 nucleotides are TGTGCCAGTAGTGTACAGATGAACACTGAAGCTTTCTTT.

CDR3 bases: TGTGCCAGTAGTTCCAGGACAGGGGTCTCATCTTATAGCAATCAGCCCCAGCATTTT. Its protein is CASSSRTGVSSYSNQPQHF. This rearrangement joins TRBV19 to TRBJ1-5; 9 nucleotides line up with TRBD1. Trimming cost V 5 bases and J 0 bases; bases outside gene matches: 14. CDR3 length equals 19 residues. In germline, CDR1 is LNHDA, CDR2 SQIVND (reference sequence).

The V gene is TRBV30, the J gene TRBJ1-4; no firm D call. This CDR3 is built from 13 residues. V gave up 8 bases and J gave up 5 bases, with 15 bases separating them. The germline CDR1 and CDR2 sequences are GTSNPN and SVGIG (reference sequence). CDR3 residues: CAGSGFGNEKLFF. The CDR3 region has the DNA TGTGCCGGCTCGGGGTTCGGGAATGAAAAACTGTTTTTT.

The CDR3 DNA reads as TGTGCCAGCAGCCTACAGGAAAATCAGCCCCAGCATTTT. As protein: CASSLQENQPQHF. The chain couples TRBV6-5 to TRBJ1-5, with D tentatively TRBD1 (5 bases). Germline CDR1 reads MNHEY; CDR2 reads SVGAGI. CDR3 length: 13 amino acids. The ends were cut back, 6 bases at V and 4 bases at J, with 10 bases in the middle.

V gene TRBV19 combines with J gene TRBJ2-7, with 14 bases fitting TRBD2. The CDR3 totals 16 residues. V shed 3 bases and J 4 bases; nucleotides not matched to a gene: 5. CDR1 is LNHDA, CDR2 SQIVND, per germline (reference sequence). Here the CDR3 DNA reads TGTGCCAGTAGTATTGGAGGGACTAGCGGGAGATACGAGCAGTACTTC. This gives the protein CASSIGGTSGRYEQYF.

Here the CDR3 reads CASSIGDSNKYGYTF. Written as DNA, the CDR3 is TGTGCCAGTAGTATAGGGGACAGTAATAAGTATGGCTACACCTTC. This chain links TRBV19 with TRBJ1-2; 7 positions agree with TRBD1. CDR3 size: 15 residues. Germline CDR1 is LNHDA and CDR2 is SQIVND (reference sequence). J lost 5 bases, V lost 1 base, and 7 bases had no gene match.

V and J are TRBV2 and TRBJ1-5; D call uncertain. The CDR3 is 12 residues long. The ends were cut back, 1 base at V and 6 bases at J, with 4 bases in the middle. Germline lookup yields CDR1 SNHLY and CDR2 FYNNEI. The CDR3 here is CASSEGAQPQHF. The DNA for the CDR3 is TGTGCCAGCAGTGAAGGAGCTCAGCCCCAGCATTTT.

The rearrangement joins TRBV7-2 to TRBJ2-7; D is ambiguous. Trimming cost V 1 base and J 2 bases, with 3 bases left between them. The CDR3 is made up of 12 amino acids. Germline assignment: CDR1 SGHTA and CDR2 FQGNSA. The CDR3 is CASSLVAYEQYF. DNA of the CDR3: TGTGCCAGCAGCTTAGTCGCCTACGAGCAGTACTTC.

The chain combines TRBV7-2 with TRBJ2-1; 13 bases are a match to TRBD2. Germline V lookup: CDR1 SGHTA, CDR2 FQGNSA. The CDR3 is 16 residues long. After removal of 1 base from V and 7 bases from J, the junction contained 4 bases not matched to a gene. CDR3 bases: TGTGCCAGCAGCTTAGGGGGACTAGCGGGAATAAATGAGCAGTTCTTC. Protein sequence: CASSLGGLAGINEQFF. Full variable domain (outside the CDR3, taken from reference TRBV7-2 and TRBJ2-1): GAGVSQSPSNKVTEKGKDVELRCDPISGHTALYWYRQSLGQGLEFLIYFQGNSAPDKSGLPSDRFSAERTGGSVSTLTIQRTQQEDSAVYLCASSLGGLAGINEQFFGPGTRLTVL.

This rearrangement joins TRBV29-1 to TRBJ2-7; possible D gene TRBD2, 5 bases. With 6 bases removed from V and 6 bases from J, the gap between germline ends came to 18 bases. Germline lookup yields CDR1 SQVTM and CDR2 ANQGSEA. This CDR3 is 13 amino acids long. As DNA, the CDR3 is TGCAGCGTGCGTCGGGGTGGGGATCCCGAGCAGTACTTC. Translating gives CSVRRGGDPEQYF.

CDR3 region: CASSTGSYYEQYF. As DNA, the CDR3 is TGTGCCAGCTCGACGGGTTCCTACTACGAGCAGTACTTC. The chain has TRBV18 and TRBJ2-7; D is ambiguous. Germline CDR1 and CDR2: KGHSH and LQKENI. Trimming cost V 6 bases and J 3 bases, with 12 bases left between them. The CDR3 loop spans 13 amino acids.

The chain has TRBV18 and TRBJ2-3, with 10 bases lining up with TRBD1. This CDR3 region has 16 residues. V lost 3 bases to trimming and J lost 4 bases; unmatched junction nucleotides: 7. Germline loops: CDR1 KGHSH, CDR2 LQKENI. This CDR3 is CASSPPSGTGADTQYF. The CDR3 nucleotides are TGTGCCAGCTCACCGCCCTCCGGGACAGGGGCAGATACGCAGTATTTT.

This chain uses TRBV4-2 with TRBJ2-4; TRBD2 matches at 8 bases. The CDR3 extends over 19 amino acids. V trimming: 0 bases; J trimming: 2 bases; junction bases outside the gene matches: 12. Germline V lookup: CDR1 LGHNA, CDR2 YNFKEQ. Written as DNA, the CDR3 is TGTGCCAGCAGCCAAGATCGGTTTTCGGGAGGGCCTACCAAAAACATTCAGTACTTC. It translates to CASSQDRFSGGPTKNIQYF.